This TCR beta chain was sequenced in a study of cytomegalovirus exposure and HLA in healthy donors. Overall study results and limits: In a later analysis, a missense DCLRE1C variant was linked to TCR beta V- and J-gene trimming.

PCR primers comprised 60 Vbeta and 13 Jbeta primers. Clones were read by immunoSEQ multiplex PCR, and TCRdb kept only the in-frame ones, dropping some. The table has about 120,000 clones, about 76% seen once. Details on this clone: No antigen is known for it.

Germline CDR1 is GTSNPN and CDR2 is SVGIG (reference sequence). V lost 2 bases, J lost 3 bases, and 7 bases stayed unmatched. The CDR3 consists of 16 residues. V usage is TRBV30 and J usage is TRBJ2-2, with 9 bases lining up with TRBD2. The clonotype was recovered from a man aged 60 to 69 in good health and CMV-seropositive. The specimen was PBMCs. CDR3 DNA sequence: TGTGCCTGGAGTCAGCTAGCGGGGTGGGACACCGGGGAGCTGTTTTTT. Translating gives CAWSQLAGWDTGELFF.